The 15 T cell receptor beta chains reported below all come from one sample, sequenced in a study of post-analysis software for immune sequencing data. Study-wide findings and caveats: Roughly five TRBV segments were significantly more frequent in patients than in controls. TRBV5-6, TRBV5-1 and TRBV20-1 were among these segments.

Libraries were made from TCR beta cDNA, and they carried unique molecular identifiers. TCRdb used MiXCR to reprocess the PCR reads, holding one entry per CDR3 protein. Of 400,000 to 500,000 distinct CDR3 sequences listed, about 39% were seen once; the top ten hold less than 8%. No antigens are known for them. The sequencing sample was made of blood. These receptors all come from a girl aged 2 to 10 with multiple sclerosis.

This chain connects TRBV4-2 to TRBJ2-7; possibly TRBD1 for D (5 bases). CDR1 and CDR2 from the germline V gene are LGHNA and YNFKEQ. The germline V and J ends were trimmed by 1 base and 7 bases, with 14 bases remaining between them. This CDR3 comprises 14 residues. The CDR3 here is CASSQGQGVLEQYF. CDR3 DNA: TGTGCCAGCAGCCAAGGGCAGGGTGTTCTGGAGCAGTACTTC.

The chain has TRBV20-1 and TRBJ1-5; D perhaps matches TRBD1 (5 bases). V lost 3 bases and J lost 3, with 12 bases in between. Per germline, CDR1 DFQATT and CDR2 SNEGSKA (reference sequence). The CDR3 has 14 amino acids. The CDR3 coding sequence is TGCAGTGCTAGGACCGACAGCTTCAATCAGCCCCAGCATTTT. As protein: CSARTDSFNQPQHF.

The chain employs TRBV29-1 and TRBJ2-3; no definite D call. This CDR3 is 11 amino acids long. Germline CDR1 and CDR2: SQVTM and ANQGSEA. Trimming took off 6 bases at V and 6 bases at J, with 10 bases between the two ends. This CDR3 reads CSVVKRDTQYF. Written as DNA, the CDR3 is TGCAGCGTGGTAAAGAGGGATACGCAGTATTTT.

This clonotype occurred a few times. In nucleotides, the CDR3 is TGTGCCAGCAGCACACAAACTAGCGGGGGATCCGAGCAGTTCTTC. Residues: CASSTQTSGGSEQFF. The V and J genes are TRBV7-9 and TRBJ2-1; 11 nucleotides align to TRBD2. The CDR3 contains 15 residues. Germline-derived CDR1 and CDR2 are SEHNR and FQNEAQ (reference sequence). J gave up 10 bases and V 5 bases, and 10 bases lay outside the gene matches.

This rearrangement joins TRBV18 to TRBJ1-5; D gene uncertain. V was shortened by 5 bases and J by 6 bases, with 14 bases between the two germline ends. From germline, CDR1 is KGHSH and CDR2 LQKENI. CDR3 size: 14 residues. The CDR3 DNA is TGTGCCAGCTCAGAGCGGGCAGGCGGTCAGCCCCAGCATTTT. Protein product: CASSERAGGQPQHF.

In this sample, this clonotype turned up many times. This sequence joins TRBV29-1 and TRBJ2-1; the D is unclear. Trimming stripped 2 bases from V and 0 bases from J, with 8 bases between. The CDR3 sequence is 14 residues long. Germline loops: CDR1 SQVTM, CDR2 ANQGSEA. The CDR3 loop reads CSVELVSSYNEQFF. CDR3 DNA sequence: TGCAGCGTTGAACTCGTAAGCTCCTACAATGAGCAGTTCTTC.

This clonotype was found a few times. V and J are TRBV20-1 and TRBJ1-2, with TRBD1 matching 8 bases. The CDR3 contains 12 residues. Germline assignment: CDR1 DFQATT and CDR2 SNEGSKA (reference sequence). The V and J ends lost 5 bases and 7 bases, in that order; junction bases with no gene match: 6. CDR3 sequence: CSAWGQAGGYTF. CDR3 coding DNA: TGCAGTGCTTGGGGACAGGCTGGTGGCTACACCTTC.

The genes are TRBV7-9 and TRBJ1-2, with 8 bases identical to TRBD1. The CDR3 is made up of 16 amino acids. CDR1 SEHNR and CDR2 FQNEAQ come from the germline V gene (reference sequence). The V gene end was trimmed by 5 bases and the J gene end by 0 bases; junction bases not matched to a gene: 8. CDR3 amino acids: CASSAGTGYANYGYTF. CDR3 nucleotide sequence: TGTGCCAGCAGCGCCGGGACAGGATATGCTAACTATGGCTACACCTTC. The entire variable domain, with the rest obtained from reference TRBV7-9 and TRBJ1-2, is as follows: DTGVSQNPRHKITKRGQNVTFRCDPISEHNRLYWYRQTLGQGPEFLTYFQNEAQLEKSRLLSDRFSAERPKGSFSTLEIQRTEQGDSAMYLCASSAGTGYANYGYTFGSGTRLTVV.

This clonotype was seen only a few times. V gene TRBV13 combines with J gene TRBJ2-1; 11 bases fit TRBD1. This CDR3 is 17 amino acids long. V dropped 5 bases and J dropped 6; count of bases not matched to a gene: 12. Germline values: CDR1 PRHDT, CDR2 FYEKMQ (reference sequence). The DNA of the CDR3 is TGTGCCAGCAGCACACTGCCTAGGACAGGGGGCCTCAATGAGCAGTTCTTC. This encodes CASSTLPRTGGLNEQFF.

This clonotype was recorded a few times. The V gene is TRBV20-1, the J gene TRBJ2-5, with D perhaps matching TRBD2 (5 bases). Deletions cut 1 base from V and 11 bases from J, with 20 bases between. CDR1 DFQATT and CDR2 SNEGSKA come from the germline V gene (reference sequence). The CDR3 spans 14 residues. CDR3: CSARVPGNRGEQYF. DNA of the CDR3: TGCAGTGCTAGAGTCCCGGGGAACCGGGGTGAGCAGTACTTC.

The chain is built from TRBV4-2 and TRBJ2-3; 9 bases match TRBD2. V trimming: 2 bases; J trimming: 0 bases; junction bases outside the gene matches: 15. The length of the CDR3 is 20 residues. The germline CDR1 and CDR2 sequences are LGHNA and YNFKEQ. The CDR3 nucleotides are TGTGCCAGCAGCCAAAGGGGCAGGTGGGAGCGGGAGGCAAGCACAGATACGCAGTATTTT. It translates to CASSQRGRWEREASTDTQYF.

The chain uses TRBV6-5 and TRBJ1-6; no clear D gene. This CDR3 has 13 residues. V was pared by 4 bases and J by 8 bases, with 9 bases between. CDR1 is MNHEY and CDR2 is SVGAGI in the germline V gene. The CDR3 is CASSWQEDSPLHF. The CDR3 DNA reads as TGTGCCAGCAGTTGGCAGGAGGATTCACCCCTCCACTTT.

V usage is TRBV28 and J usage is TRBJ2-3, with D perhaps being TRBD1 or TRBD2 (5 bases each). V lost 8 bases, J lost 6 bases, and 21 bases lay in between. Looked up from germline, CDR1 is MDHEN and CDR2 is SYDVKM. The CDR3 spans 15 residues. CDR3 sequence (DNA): TGTGCCAGCGGGGCGCCCGGGGCCGGCGGGGATACGCAGTATTTT. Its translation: CASGAPGAGGDTQYF.

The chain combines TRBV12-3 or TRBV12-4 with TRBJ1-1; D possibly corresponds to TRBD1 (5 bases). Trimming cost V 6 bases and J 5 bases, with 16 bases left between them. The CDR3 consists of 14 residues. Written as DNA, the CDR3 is TGTGCCAGCAGATTCAGCGGGGGAGGGACTGAAGCTTTCTTT. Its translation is CASRFSGGGTEAFF.

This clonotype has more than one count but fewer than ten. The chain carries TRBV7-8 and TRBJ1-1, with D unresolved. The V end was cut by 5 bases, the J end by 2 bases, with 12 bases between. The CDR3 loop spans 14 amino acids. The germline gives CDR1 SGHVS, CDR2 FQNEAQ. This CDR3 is CASSHFVDNTEAFF. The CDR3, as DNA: TGTGCCAGCAGCCACTTTGTGGATAACACTGAAGCTTTCTTT.